What follows describes a single T cell receptor beta chain. Its antigen is unknown. With a constant-region primer, TCR beta cDNA was made from about 0.55 ug of total RNA. ARM-PCR, slightly modified, supplied the TCR beta libraries through three nested multiplex PCR rounds. Use of TRBV1-TRBV30 forward primers with a C-beta reverse primer characterized the first two PCR rounds, which lasted 10 cycles each. Via MiXCR, TCRdb re-called the multiplex PCR reads, giving one row per CDR3 protein. The sample comprises just under 95,000 distinct CDR3 sequences, approximately 72% of which are singletons, and around 26% rests with the top ten. The source of the sample is a study of tumor-infiltrating lymphocytes in primary liver carcinoma. Study-wide context: Among the tumors, stages were T1-T3 N0M0 and sizes roughly 4.2 to 11 cm. Productive TCRbeta read yields ran from roughly 3.9 to 6.8 million per sample and were similar between tissues. Points from the study as a whole: Significantly greater top-250-clone fractions characterized tumors relative to blood (p = 0.039).

Trimming removed 1 base at V and 8 bases at J, with 15 bases between. The CDR3 spans 15 residues. Germline CDR1 is MNHNS and CDR2 is SASEGT. The tissue used was unsorted bulk material of about 19-30 mg. RNA and DNA were co-extracted from it with the AllPrep DNA/RNA mini kit. Sequenced input: tumor-adjacent normal liver tissue. The TCR was taken from a middle-aged man with primary liver carcinoma and hepatitis B virus infection. The chain joins TRBV6-1 to TRBJ2-1; D is perhaps TRBD2 (5 bases). The CDR3 reads CASSEEVARVDEQFF. Here the CDR3 DNA reads TGTGCCAGCAGTGAAGAGGTAGCGAGAGTGGATGAGCAGTTCTTC.